A single sample gave rise to the 5 T cell receptor beta chains below, sequenced in a study of regulatory T cells in long-lasting Graves disease. Indicated time point: newly diagnosed GD, antithyroid drugs for less than 3 months. RNA from PBMCs was the source of the TCR library. To make TCR beta libraries, researchers used iRepertoire HTBI primers and Arm-PCR of CDR3 regions. TCRdb processed the multiplex PCR reads anew with MiXCR; each CDR3 protein has one entry. The sample holds hundreds of thousands of distinct CDR3 sequences, 15% seen once. The same specimen was also included in a second study, on T cells in Graves' hyperthyroidism and ophthalmopathy.

The material was peripheral blood mononuclear cells (PBMCs), obtained at new diagnosis, from a patient treated with antithyroid drugs. All receptors derive from a woman aged 40 to 50 with Graves disease.

This clonotype appeared many times. This sequence joins TRBV24-1 and TRBJ1-4, with D hard to call. The CDR3 sequence is 15 residues long. Germline CDR1 KGHDR, CDR2 SFDVKD. Deletions cut 3 bases from V and 5 bases from J, with 12 bases between. Written as DNA, the CDR3 is TGTGCCACCAGTGATCCGCAGAGAGGCAATGAAAAACTGTTTTTT. This codes for CATSDPQRGNEKLFF.

This clonotype was seen repeatedly, ten times or more. The chain recombines TRBV2 with TRBJ1-5; D gene uncertain. This CDR3 is built from 14 residues. Germline V gene data show CDR1 as SNHLY and CDR2 as FYNNEI. Trimming removed 4 bases from V and 1 base from J, with 8 bases in between. This CDR3 is CASSVGQSNQPQHF. The CDR3, as DNA: TGTGCCAGCAGTGTCGGCCAGAGCAATCAGCCCCAGCATTTT.

The chain recombines TRBV11-1 with TRBJ2-1; D possibly corresponds to TRBD1 (6 bases). Per germline, CDR1 SGHAT and CDR2 FQDESV (reference sequence). The V gene lost 4 bases and the J gene lost 6 bases, with 16 bases spanning the gap. The CDR3 length is 15 residues. Written as DNA, the CDR3 is TGTGCCAGCAGCTCACAGGGTTGGGGGTTCAATGAGCAGTTCTTC. Residues: CASSSQGWGFNEQFF.

In its sample, this clonotype was seen many times. V usage is TRBV27 and J usage is TRBJ1-1, with 9 bases lining up with TRBD1. The CDR3 has 18 residues. The germline V gene encodes CDR1 MNHEY and CDR2 SMNVEV (reference sequence). V was clipped by 4 bases and J by 1 base; unmatched bases: 13. CDR3 region: CASSSYPATGGENTEAFF. CDR3 coding DNA: TGTGCCAGCAGTTCCTACCCCGCTACAGGGGGCGAGAACACTGAAGCTTTCTTT.

This clonotype has ten or more counts. This chain uses TRBV12-3 or TRBV12-4 with TRBJ1-1; D might be TRBD1 (6 bases). This CDR3 region has 14 residues. The germline V and J ends were trimmed by 6 bases and 6 bases, with 17 bases remaining between them. The CDR3 spells CASSLGAGGSEAFF. CDR3 DNA: TGTGCCAGCAGCCTAGGGGCGGGGGGCTCTGAAGCTTTCTTT.